One sample yielded the 16 T cell receptor beta chains listed below, sequenced in a study of T cell changes during pregnancy in multiple sclerosis. TCRdb keeps only in-frame clones here, not all; method: immunoSEQ multiplex PCR. The table records tens of thousands of clones, around 93% of them present only once. Sequenced material: CD8+ T cells from peripheral blood mononuclear cells, taken in the second trimester of pregnancy. The receptors were gathered from a female donor with multiple sclerosis, enrolled in a pregnancy study.

The rearrangement links TRBV14 to TRBJ2-5; 9 nucleotides match TRBD1. The J segment lost 0 bases and the V segment lost 1 base, leaving 12 bases of the junction unmatched. CDR1 is SGHDN and CDR2 is FVKESK in the germline V gene. The CDR3 sequence is 19 residues long. The CDR3 reads CASSQGFSGTGFYQETQYF. CDR3 DNA: TGTGCCAGCAGCCAAGGTTTTTCGGGGACAGGGTTTTACCAAGAGACCCAGTACTTC.

The V call is TRBV27, the J call TRBJ2-5; the D gene is possibly TRBD2 (6 bases). Trimming took 5 bases from V and 4 from J, leaving 11 bases between them. CDR1 and CDR2 (germline): MNHEY, SMNVEV (reference sequence). This CDR3 has 13 residues. This CDR3 reads CASSGGAIETQYF. The CDR3 DNA is TGTGCCAGCAGTGGAGGGGCGATAGAGACCCAGTACTTC.

The gene calls are TRBV21-1 and TRBJ2-2; the table gives TRBD2 as D, unverified against the DNA. TRBV21-1 is a pseudogene locus. This CDR3 has 12 residues. The CDR3 nucleotides are TGTGCCAGCCGCGGGGGCACCGGGGAGCTGTTTTTT. Translating gives CASRGGTGELFF.

V is TRBV11-2 and J is TRBJ1-1; D remains unclear. Per the germline V gene, CDR1 is SGHAT and CDR2 is FQNNGV. The CDR3 length is 13 residues. Trimming removed 2 bases from V and 1 base from J, with 5 bases in between. The chain's CDR3 is CASSLYRNTEAFF. CDR3 in DNA: TGTGCCAGCAGCTTATATAGGAACACTGAAGCTTTCTTT.

V is TRBV7-9 and J is TRBJ2-7, with 8 positions matching TRBD1. V dropped 5 bases and J dropped 6; count of bases not matched to a gene: 12. This CDR3 has 15 amino acids. Germline-derived CDR1 and CDR2 are SEHNR and FQNEAQ (reference sequence). DNA for the CDR3: TGTGCCAGCAGCCTATATCGGACAGGGAAGGCCGAGCAGTACTTC. Its protein is CASSLYRTGKAEQYF.

This chain connects TRBV2 to TRBJ2-1; 15 bases fit TRBD2. The junction had 17 bases not matched to a gene; V was cut back by 10 bases and J by 7 bases. The CDR3 covers 18 residues. Germline V gene data show CDR1 as SNHLY and CDR2 as FYNNEI. The CDR3 spells CATHSGTSGGPPGNEQFF. CDR3 in DNA: TGTGCCACCCATTCCGGGACTAGCGGGGGGCCGCCGGGGAATGAGCAGTTCTTC.

CDR3 residues: CASSPVTVNNSPLHF. For the CDR3, the DNA is TGTGCCAGCAGTCCAGTGACAGTGAATAATTCACCCCTCCACTTT. V gene TRBV27 combines with J gene TRBJ1-6; D is perhaps TRBD1 (5 bases). CDR3 length equals 15 residues. The germline V gene has CDR1 MNHEY and CDR2 SMNVEV (reference sequence). The ends were cut back, 5 bases at V and 5 bases at J, with 13 bases in the middle.

The rearrangement uses TRBV27 and TRBJ1-1, with D possibly matching TRBD1 (5 bases). V shed 6 bases and J shed 3 bases, with 17 bases lying between them. Germline values: CDR1 MNHEY, CDR2 SMNVEV (reference sequence). This CDR3 region has 15 residues. The CDR3 DNA sequence: TGTGCCAGCAGCCCAGTAGTCGTCAGGGACACTGAAGCTTTCTTT. The encoded protein is CASSPVVVRDTEAFF.

The chain combines TRBV10-3 with TRBJ1-1, with TRBD1 matching over 7 bases. The CDR3 runs to 13 residues. Germline CDR1 is ENHRY and CDR2 is SYGVKD. V shed 8 bases, J shed 4 bases, and the junction held 7 bases outside the gene matches. DNA for the CDR3: TGTGCCATCGCCAGGGACAGCAGCACTGAAGCTTTCTTT. Protein product: CAIARDSSTEAFF.

V is TRBV4-2 and J is TRBJ1-1, with D possibly TRBD1 on 6 matching bases. Germline values: CDR1 LGHNA, CDR2 YNFKEQ. The V end was cut by 1 base, the J end by 11 bases, with 11 bases between. The CDR3 contains 12 residues. For the CDR3, the DNA is TGTGCCAGCAGCCAAGGGACAGTCGCGGCTTTCTTT. Its translation: CASSQGTVAAFF.

The chain couples TRBV2 to TRBJ2-7; D remains ambiguous. Trimming pared 4 bases from V and 5 bases from J, leaving 12 bases between. The CDR3 runs to 13 residues. The germline V gene has CDR1 SNHLY and CDR2 FYNNEI. CDR3 sequence (DNA): TGTGCCAGCAGTGTAGAGGTAAAGGACGAGCAGTACTTC. It yields the protein CASSVEVKDEQYF.

The V and J genes are TRBV28 and TRBJ2-5; TRBD1 agrees at 7 bases. The length of the CDR3 is 14 residues. Germline CDR1 and CDR2: MDHEN and SYDVKM. Trimming cost V 4 bases and J 4 bases; bases outside gene matches: 6. The CDR3 nucleotides are TGTGCCAGCAGTTCAGGGACAGACAGAGAGACCCAGTACTTC. Amino acids: CASSSGTDRETQYF.

J is TRBJ1-2 and V is TRBV29-1; 9 bases line up with TRBD1. This CDR3 contains 12 residues. J was trimmed by 4 bases and V by 7 bases; bases with no gene match: 4. Looked up from germline, CDR1 is SQVTM and CDR2 is ANQGSEA. The CDR3: CSALDRGYGYTF. CDR3 sequence (DNA): TGCAGCGCGCTGGACAGGGGCTATGGCTACACCTTC.

The gene calls are TRBV19 and TRBJ2-1, with 11 bases lining up with TRBD2. The J segment lost 9 bases and the V segment lost 3 bases, leaving 7 bases of the junction unmatched. The CDR3 loop spans 15 amino acids. Germline V CDR1 and CDR2: LNHDA, SQIVND (reference sequence). The CDR3 loop is CASSIVLAGAGEQFF. The CDR3 nucleotides read TGTGCCAGTAGTATTGTACTAGCGGGAGCAGGTGAGCAGTTCTTC. Supplemented by reference TRBV19 and TRBJ2-1, the full variable domain reads DGGITQSPKYLFRKEGQNVTLSCEQNLNHDAMYWYRQDPGQGLRLIYYSQIVNDFQKGDIAEGYSVSREKKESFPLTVTSAQKNPTAFYLCASSIVLAGAGEQFFGPGTRLTVL.

The chain recombines TRBV6-1 with TRBJ1-1, with no clear D. The germline V gene encodes CDR1 MNHNS and CDR2 SASEGT. The V gene lost 11 bases and the J gene lost 4 bases, with 11 bases spanning the gap. This CDR3 is 11 amino acids long. CDR3 coding DNA: TGTGCCGTCGAAATCAGCACTGAAGCTTTCTTT. This gives the protein CAVEISTEAFF.

This chain connects TRBV4-1 to TRBJ2-1; D not resolved. This CDR3 has 15 amino acids. Trimming left V 4 bases short and J 0 bases short, with 10 bases between. The germline gives CDR1 MGHRA, CDR2 YSYEKL. The CDR3 here is CASSPTPSSYNEQFF. The DNA for the CDR3 is TGCGCCAGCAGCCCCACCCCCAGCTCCTACAATGAGCAGTTCTTC.